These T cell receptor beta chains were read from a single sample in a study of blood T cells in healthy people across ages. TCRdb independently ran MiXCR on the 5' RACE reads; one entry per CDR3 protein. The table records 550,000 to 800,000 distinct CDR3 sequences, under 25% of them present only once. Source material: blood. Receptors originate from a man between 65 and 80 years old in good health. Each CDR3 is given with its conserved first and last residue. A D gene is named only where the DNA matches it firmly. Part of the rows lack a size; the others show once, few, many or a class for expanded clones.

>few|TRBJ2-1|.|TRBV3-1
TGTGCCAGCGGAGGAGGCTACAATGAGCAGTTCTTC
CASGGGYNEQFF
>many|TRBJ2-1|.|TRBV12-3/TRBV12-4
TGTGCCAGCAGCCTGGACTCTGTCACCAATGAGCAGTTCTTC
CASSLDSVTNEQFF
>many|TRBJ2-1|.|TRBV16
TGTGCCAGCAGCCACGGAAGAGGGGATGAGCAGTTCTTC
CASSHGRGDEQFF
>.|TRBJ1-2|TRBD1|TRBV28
TGTGCCAGCAGAGGGGGCGATGGCTACACCTTC
CASRGGDGYTF
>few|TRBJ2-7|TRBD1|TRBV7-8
TGTGCCAGCGTCCAACAGGGGGTCACCTACGAGCAGTACTTC
CASVQQGVTYEQYF
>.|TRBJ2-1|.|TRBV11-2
TGTGCCAGCAGCTTAGTTAGTTCCAATGAGCAGTTCTTC
CASSLVSSNEQFF
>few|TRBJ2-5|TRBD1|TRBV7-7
TGTGCTAGCAGCTTAGGGGGCGCCGTCCAAGAGACCCAGTACTTC
CASSLGGAVQETQYF
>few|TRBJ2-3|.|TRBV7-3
TGTGCCAGCAGCTTAATGGAGGGGACAGATACGCAGTATTTT
CASSLMEGTDTQYF
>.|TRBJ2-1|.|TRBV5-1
TGCGCCAGCAGCGTAGCTCCCGCGGGAAGTGGTGATGAGCAGTTCTTC
CASSVAPAGSGDEQFF
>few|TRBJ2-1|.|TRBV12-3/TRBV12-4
TGTGCCAGCAGTTTAGTGGGTCTAGCGGAGCAGTTCTTC
CASSLVGLAEQFF
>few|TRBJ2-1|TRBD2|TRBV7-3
TGTGCCAGCAGCCCTGCGGCCCCCGGTAGCGGGAGGTTTTCGAACAATGAGCAGTTCTTC
CASSPAAPGSGRFSNNEQFF
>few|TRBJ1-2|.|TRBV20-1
TGCAGTGCAAACCAAGGACGGGTCTATGGCTACACCTTC
CSANQGRVYGYTF
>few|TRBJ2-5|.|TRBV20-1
TGCAGTGTTTACACCTCCGGGCTTTGGGAGACCCAGTACTTC
CSVYTSGLWETQYF
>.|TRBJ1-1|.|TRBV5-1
TGCGCCAGCAGCTTAAGGACGGCTAACGCTGAAGCTTTCTTT
CASSLRTANAEAFF
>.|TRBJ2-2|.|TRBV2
TGTGCCAGCAGTGATCGGCGGAACACCGGGGAGCTGTTTTTT
CASSDRRNTGELFF
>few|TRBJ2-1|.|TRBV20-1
TGCAGTGCTAGAGATGAGATCGCTACTAGCTCCTACAATGAGCAGTTCTTC
CSARDEIATSSYNEQFF
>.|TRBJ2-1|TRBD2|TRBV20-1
TGCAGTGCTAGAGATGCGACTAGCGGGAGATTTGCGTACAATGAGCAGTTCTTC
CSARDATSGRFAYNEQFF
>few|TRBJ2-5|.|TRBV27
TGTGCCTGCCCCTCCGGGACTGGGGCGCAAGAGACCCAGTACTTC
CACPSGTGAQETQYF
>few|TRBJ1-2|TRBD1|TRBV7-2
TGTGCCAGCAGCTTATGGCAGGGGGTGAGCTATGGCTACACCTTC
CASSLWQGVSYGYTF
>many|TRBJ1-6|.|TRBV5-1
TGCGCCAGCAGCTTGGAGGGGCCTTATAATTCACCCCTCCACTTT
CASSLEGPYNSPLHF
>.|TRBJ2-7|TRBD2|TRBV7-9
TGTGCCAGCAGCCTACCTGGGACTAGCGGGATTTACGAGCAGTACTTC
CASSLPGTSGIYEQYF
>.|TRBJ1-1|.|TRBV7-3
TGTGCCAGCAGCTTACAAGGGGAGGGTGAAGCTTTCTTT
CASSLQGEGEAFF
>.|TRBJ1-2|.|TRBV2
TGTGCCAGCAGTCGACAAACTAACTATGGCTACACCTTC
CASSRQTNYGYTF
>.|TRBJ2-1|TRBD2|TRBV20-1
TGCAGTGCTAGAGCCCCCCTAGCGGGAGGGCTCAATGAGCAGTTCTTC
CSARAPLAGGLNEQFF
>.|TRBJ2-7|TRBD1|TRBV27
TGTGCCAGCAGTTTACGGGGACAGGGGAGTGAGCAGTACTTC
CASSLRGQGSEQYF
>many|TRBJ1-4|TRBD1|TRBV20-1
TGCAGTGCTAGCCAGACAGGGTCAAGGGAAAAACTGTTTTTT
CSASQTGSREKLFF
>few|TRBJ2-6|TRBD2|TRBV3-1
TGTGCCAGCAGCCTTAGCGGGAGGACTGGGGCCAACGTCCTGACTTTC
CASSLSGRTGANVLTF
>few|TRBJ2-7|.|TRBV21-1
TGTACCAGCGGGAGATGGTACTTC
CTSGRWYF
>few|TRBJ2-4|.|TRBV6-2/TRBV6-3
TGTGCCAGCAGTTACGGGGGCCGGAAAGCCAAAAACATTCAGTACTTC
CASSYGGRKAKNIQYF
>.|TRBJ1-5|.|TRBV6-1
TGTGCCAGCAGTAACAGTATGAGCAATCAGCCCCAGCATTTT
CASSNSMSNQPQHF
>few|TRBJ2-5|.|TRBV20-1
TGCAGTGCAGATCAGACAGGGAGGCAAGAGACCCAGTACTTC
CSADQTGRQETQYF
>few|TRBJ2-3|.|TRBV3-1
TGTGCCAGCAGCCACGGTTCAGATACGCAGTATTTT
CASSHGSDTQYF
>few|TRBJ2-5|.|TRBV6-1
TGTGCCAGCAGTGAACTGGGCCAAAGTATGCAGACCCAGTACTTC
CASSELGQSMQTQYF
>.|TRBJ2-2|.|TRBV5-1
TGCGCCAGCAGCACTCCTAGGTACACCGGGGAGCTGTTTTTT
CASSTPRYTGELFF
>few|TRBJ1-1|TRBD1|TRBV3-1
TGTGCCAGCACCCCGACAGGGGACACTGAAGCTTTCTTT
CASTPTGDTEAFF
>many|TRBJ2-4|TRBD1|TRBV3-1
TGTGCCAGCACGTTGAACCCCGGGACAGGGAAGAACATTCAGTACTTC
CASTLNPGTGKNIQYF
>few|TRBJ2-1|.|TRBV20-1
TGCAGTGCTAGAGCGGGAGCCTCCTCCTACAATGAGCAGTTCTTC
CSARAGASSYNEQFF
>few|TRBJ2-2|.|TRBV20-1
TGCAGTGCTCTATCCGGGCTCATCACCGGGGAGCTGTTTTTT
CSALSGLITGELFF